Each of the 13 T cell receptor beta chains below was sequenced from the same sample in a study of blood T cell repertoires in COVID-19. Assay used: immunoSEQ multiplex PCR; TCRdb lists only in-frame clones, some missing. The sample holds 160,000 or so clones, roughly nine tenths seen once. Sample: peripheral blood. The receptors originated from a woman aged 70-85 years with acute or convalescent COVID-19.

Remarks on this clone: Relative to the germline gene, one junction end is altered; a read error may explain this. The chain couples TRBV29-1 to TRBJ1-1, with a weak D call TRBD1 (5 bases). The CDR3 has 10 amino acids. Germline loops: CDR1 SQVTM, CDR2 ANQGSEA. The CDR3 reads CSVADPGYHF. The CDR3 nucleotides are TGCAGCGTTGCGGACCCAGGGTACCATTTT.

The chain's CDR3 is CASSQKTGTVRNTQYF. In DNA form, the CDR3 reads TGTGCCAGCAGCCAGAAGACCGGGACAGTAAGGAATACGCAGTATTTT. The chain carries TRBV3-1 (or the pseudogene TRBV3-2) and TRBJ2-3, with TRBD1 identical over 7 bases. The CDR3 sequence is 16 residues long. Germline CDR1 LGHDT, CDR2 YNNKEL (reference sequence). V was pared by 3 bases and J by 7 bases, with 13 bases of the junction left unmatched.

The CDR3: CASSRHRDGYTF. The CDR3 DNA reads TGTGCCAGCAGCAGACACCGAGACGGCTACACCTTC. The chain links TRBV3-1 (or the pseudogene TRBV3-2) to TRBJ1-2; D is undetermined. Germline CDR1 LGHDT, CDR2 YNNKEL (reference sequence). The ends were cut back, 5 bases at V and 8 bases at J, with 12 bases in the middle. The length of the CDR3 is 12 residues.

The V call is TRBV5-5, the J call TRBJ1-3, with a tentative D call TRBD1 (5 bases). The CDR3 is made up of 19 amino acids. Germline CDR1 reads SGHKS; CDR2 reads YYEKEE (reference sequence). The ends were cut back, 4 bases at V and 4 bases at J, with 27 bases in the middle. CDR3 nucleotide sequence: TGTGCCAGCAGCACCGGGGACCTGGGCGGGGTCGGGCACGGAAACACCATATATTTT. It translates to CASSTGDLGGVGHGNTIYF. The variable domain in full, completed from reference TRBV5-5 and TRBJ1-3, reads DAGVTQSPTHLIKTRGQQVTLRCSPISGHKSVSWYQQVLGQGPQFIFQYYEKEERGRGNFPDRFSARQFPNYSSELNVNALLLGDSALYLCASSTGDLGGVGHGNTIYFGEGSWLTVV.

The V and J genes are TRBV9 and TRBJ1-6; maybe TRBD1 (6 bases). V lost 0 bases to trimming and J lost 7 bases, with 11 bases between them. Germline values: CDR1 SGDLS, CDR2 YYNGEE. The CDR3 totals 15 residues. CDR3: CASSVATGYNSPLHF. In nucleotides, the CDR3 is TGTGCCAGCAGCGTAGCTACAGGGTACAATTCACCCCTCCACTTT. The full variable domain, with the rest looked up from reference TRBV9 and TRBJ1-6, is DSGVTQTPKHLITATGQRVTLRCSPRSGDLSVYWYQQSLDQGLQFLIQYYNGEERAKGNILERFSAQQFPDLHSELNLSSLELGDSALYFCASSVATGYNSPLHFGNGTRLTVT.

This clone was counted a few times. This rearrangement joins TRBV7-2 to TRBJ2-4, with a possible D match to TRBD1 (6 bases). V was cut by 5 bases and J by 1 base, with 15 bases left in between. This CDR3 is built from 16 residues. Germline V gene lookup returns CDR1 SGHTA and CDR2 FQGNSA. The CDR3 sequence is CASSPQGSVAKNIQYF. The CDR3 DNA follows: TGTGCCAGCAGCCCCCAGGGGAGTGTGGCCAAAAACATTCAGTACTTC.

This clone was found a few times. V and J are TRBV15 and TRBJ1-5; D remains unclear. The CDR3 sequence is 13 residues long. Germline CDR1 and CDR2: LNHNV and YYDKDF (reference sequence). V gave up 5 bases and J gave up 6 bases, with 11 bases separating them. CDR3 region: CATSLMSGQPQHF. The CDR3, as DNA: TGTGCCACCAGCCTTATGAGCGGTCAGCCCCAGCATTTT.

Turning to this clone: Other DNA sequences within the sample encode an identical CDR3. The J gene is TRBJ1-2, the V gene TRBV7-9; 9 bases align to TRBD1. This CDR3 is built from 15 residues. Unmatched junction bases numbered 4, after V lost 1 base and J lost 4 bases. Per germline, CDR1 SEHNR and CDR2 FQNEAQ (reference sequence). The CDR3 DNA sequence: TGTGCCAGCAGCTTAGTAGGACAGGGGAGCTATGGCTACACCTTC. Amino acid sequence: CASSLVGQGSYGYTF.

This sequence joins TRBV5-4 and TRBJ2-3; possibly TRBD2 for D (6 bases). Trimming removed 0 bases from V and 2 bases from J, with 13 bases in between. CDR3 length equals 16 residues. Germline CDR1 is SGHNT and CDR2 is YYREEE (reference sequence). The CDR3 here is CASSLAGRRVTDTQYF. The CDR3 DNA sequence: TGTGCCAGCAGCTTGGCCGGGCGGAGGGTCACAGATACGCAGTATTTT.

J is TRBJ2-2 and V is TRBV5-1; 7 bases match TRBD1. CDR3 length: 15 amino acids. Per germline, CDR1 SGHRS and CDR2 YFSETQ. With V trimmed by 0 bases and J by 3 bases, 2 bases remained unmatched. This chain's CDR3 is CASSLGQGDTGELFF. The CDR3 DNA is TGCGCCAGCAGCTTGGGACAGGGAGACACCGGGGAGCTGTTTTTT.

This clone was picked up one time. This rearrangement joins TRBV2 to TRBJ1-6; 9 bases line up with TRBD1. The germline V gene has CDR1 SNHLY and CDR2 FYNNEI. Trimming removed 6 bases from V and 8 bases from J; junction bases left unmatched: 5. The CDR3 length is 14 residues. The CDR3 loop reads CASRGTGIYSPLHF. DNA of the CDR3: TGTGCCAGCAGGGGGACAGGGATATATTCACCCCTCCACTTT. Full variable domain (rest looked up from reference TRBV2 and TRBJ1-6): EPEVTQTPSHQVTQMGQEVILRCVPISNHLYFYWYRQILGQKVEFLVSFYNNEISEKSEIFDDQFSVERPDGSNFTLKIRSTKLEDSAMYFCASRGTGIYSPLHFGNGTRLTVT.

J is TRBJ2-3 and V is TRBV3-1 (or the pseudogene TRBV3-2); TRBD2 matches 7 bases. The V and J ends lost 5 bases and 7 bases, in that order; junction bases with no gene match: 12. Germline V gene sequence: CDR1 LGHDT, CDR2 YNNKEL (reference sequence). This CDR3 region has 15 residues. DNA of the CDR3: TGTGCCAGCAGCGAGGGACTATCCAATCACTATACGCAGTATTTT. It encodes CASSEGLSNHYTQYF.

The V gene is TRBV19, the J gene TRBJ1-2, with no clear D. The CDR3 covers 12 residues. The germline V gene has CDR1 LNHDA and CDR2 SQIVND (reference sequence). The CDR3 DNA is TGTGCAACCAATGTCGGAGGCTATGGCTACACCTTC. This sequence encodes CATNVGGYGYTF.